In its sample, the clone carrying this T cell receptor (beta chain) was seen once. Its specificity is not known. Sequence at one end of the junction differs from germline and may be a read error. Germline CDR1 SGHVS, CDR2 FQNEAQ. The CDR3 consists of 13 residues. RNA transcripts served as template for amplifying TCR beta CDR3 sequences. Second-round multiplex PCR followed a first-round RT-PCR using HTBI primers. TCRdb reprocessed the multiplex PCR reads with MiXCR, giving one entry per CDR3 protein. The data show around 1.1 million distinct CDR3 sequences, around a third seen once. The data belong to a study of Graves' ophthalmopathy and Graves' hyperthyroidism. Findings and caveats of the study: Blood also held most thyroid clonotypes expanded above 0.001 frequency.

This TCR came from an adult man with Graves' hyperthyroidism. The chain uses TRBV7-8 and TRBJ2-5; 7 positions match TRBD1. Sample: peripheral blood or thyroid tissue (not recorded which). The CDR3 loop is CACSVWDRETQYF. CDR3 DNA: TGTGCCTGCAGCGTGTGGGACAGAGAGACCCAGTACTTC.